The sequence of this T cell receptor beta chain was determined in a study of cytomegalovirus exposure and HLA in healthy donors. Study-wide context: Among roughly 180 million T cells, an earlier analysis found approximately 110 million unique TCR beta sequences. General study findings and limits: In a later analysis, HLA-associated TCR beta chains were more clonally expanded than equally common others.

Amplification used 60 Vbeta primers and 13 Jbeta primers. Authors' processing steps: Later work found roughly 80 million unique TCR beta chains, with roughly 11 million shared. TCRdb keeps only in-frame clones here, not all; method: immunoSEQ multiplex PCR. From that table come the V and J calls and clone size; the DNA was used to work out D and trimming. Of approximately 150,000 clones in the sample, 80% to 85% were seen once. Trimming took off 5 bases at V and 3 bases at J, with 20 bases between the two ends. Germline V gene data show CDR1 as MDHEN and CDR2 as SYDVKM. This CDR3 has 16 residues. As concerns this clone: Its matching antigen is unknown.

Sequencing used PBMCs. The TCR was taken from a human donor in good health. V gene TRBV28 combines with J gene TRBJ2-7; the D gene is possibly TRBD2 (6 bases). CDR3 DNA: TGTGCCAGCAGTCCAACCGCGGGACCTCTCAGCTACGAGCAGTACTTC. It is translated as CASSPTAGPLSYEQYF.